This T cell receptor (beta chain) was sequenced for a study of Tregs in tolerant kidney transplant recipients. CDR3 size: 13 residues. Germline lookup yields CDR1 MGHRA and CDR2 YSYEKL. Deletions cut 4 bases from V and 4 bases from J, with 9 bases between. The assay was immunoSEQ multiplex PCR, and TCRdb's table has in-frame clones only and misses some. The sample includes some 65,000 clones, over 80% of them seen just once. Regarding this clone: The target antigen is unknown.

General study findings and limits: The most relevant donor-specific Treg TCRbeta repertoire apparently came from expansion with activated donor B cells. Biological reproducibility was not directly addressed in this study.

Unstimulated regulatory T cells (CD4+CD25+CD127-), CD4+CD25- non-regulatory cells, CD4 and CD8 cells were FACS-sorted from thawed PBMCs. The specimen sequenced was CD4+ T cells from blood. The chain couples TRBV4-1 to TRBJ2-3, with a tentative D call TRBD1 (5 bases). The receptor comes from a human donor in good health. This CDR3 is CASSRIGADTQYF. CDR3 coding DNA: TGCGCCAGCAGCCGCATAGGGGCAGATACGCAGTATTTT.